This T cell receptor beta chain came from a study of early T cells in non-severe SARS-CoV-2 infection. In the study overall: It was bulk RNA from unsorted whole blood that was sequenced, and the chains were unpaired. General study points: Matching results from VDJdb favored anti-spike CD8 responses, leaving private and CD4 specificities undetected.

Germline V gives CDR1 GTSNPN, CDR2 SVGIG (reference sequence). The length of the CDR3 is 15 residues. V dropped 0 bases and J dropped 2 bases, with 8 bases sitting between them. The library protocol tagged individual cDNA molecules with unique molecular identifiers. TCRdb reprocessed the 5' RACE reads with MiXCR, giving one entry per CDR3 protein. The data hold about 18,000 distinct CDR3 sequences, with roughly 6.1% observed a single time. This clonotype was seen many times. Its antigen is still unknown. This sequence originates from an adult who was a healthcare worker with PCR-confirmed SARS-CoV-2 infection or an uninfected control (not recorded which). Sequencing used whole blood. The rearrangement uses TRBV30 and TRBJ2-6; a possible D gene is TRBD2 (7 bases). In DNA, the CDR3 is TGTGCCTGGAGTGTAGGGGGGGCTGGGGCCAACGTCCTGACTTTC. Residues: CAWSVGGAGANVLTF. The whole variable domain, remainder taken from reference TRBV30 and TRBJ2-6, is SQTIHQWPATLVQPVGSPLSLECTVEGTSNPNLYWYRQAAGRGLQLLFYSVGIGQISSEVPQNLSASRPQDRQFILSSKKLLLSDSGFYLCAWSVGGAGANVLTFGAGSRLTVL.